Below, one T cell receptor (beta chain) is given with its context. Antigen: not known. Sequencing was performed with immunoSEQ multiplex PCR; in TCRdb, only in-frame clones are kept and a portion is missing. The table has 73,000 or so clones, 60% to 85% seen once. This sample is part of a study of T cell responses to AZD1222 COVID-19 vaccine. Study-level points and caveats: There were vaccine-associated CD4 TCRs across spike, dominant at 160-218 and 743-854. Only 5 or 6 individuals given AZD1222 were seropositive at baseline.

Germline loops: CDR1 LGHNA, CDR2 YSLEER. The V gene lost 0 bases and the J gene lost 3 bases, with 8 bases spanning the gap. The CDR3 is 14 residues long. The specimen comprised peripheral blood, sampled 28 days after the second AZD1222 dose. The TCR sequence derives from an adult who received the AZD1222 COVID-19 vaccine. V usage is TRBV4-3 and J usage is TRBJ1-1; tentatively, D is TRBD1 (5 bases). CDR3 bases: TGCGCCAGCAGCCAAGAGGGCAGGGACACTGAAGCTTTCTTT. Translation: CASSQEGRDTEAFF.